This T cell receptor (beta chain) was recorded in a study of T cells in Graves' hyperthyroidism and ophthalmopathy (dated by TCRdb to between 2018 and 2020). About the study as a whole: Peripheral blood samples were taken at the time of initial diagnosis, prior to any treatment. According to the paper, TCR Vbeta CDR3 sequencing was carried out on 135 peripheral blood samples, which came from around 43 ophthalmopathy, about 75 hyperthyroidism and roughly 17 progressor patients. An independent validation cohort of 18 to 20 hyperthyroidism patients and about 16 patients who later progressed to ophthalmopathy tested prospective prediction of ophthalmopathy. After sampling, hyperthyroidism patients received methimazole starting at 30 mg daily, and ophthalmopathy patients received high-dose intravenous methylprednisolone. A discovery cohort of about 100 patients, approximately 44 with Graves' ophthalmopathy and approximately 57 with stable Graves' hyperthyroidism, was used to find distinguishing TCR V-J signatures. In roughly six Graves' hyperthyroidism patients, the study also compared T-cell repertoires from thyroid tissue with T-cell repertoires from blood. For training and testing, the 100 or so patients in the discovery cohort were randomly divided in a 7:3 ratio.

The TCR beta CDR3 regions were amplified from the RNA transcripts. The TCR CDR3 was subjected to a first round of RT-PCR using the HTBI primer set and the Qiagen OneStep RT-PCR kit. Libraries were constructed in a second round of multiplex PCR, after which size selection and purification were performed. Libraries were sequenced paired-end with 100 bp reads on an Illumina HiSeq2000. The authors processed their data as follows. SOAPnuke was used to process the raw data, removing reads that contained adapters or uncalled bases, had a mean Phred below 15, or lacked an exact match to the constant primer or identifier. High-quality paired reads were merged using COPE v1.2.5, and each unique nucleotide sequence was defined as a clonotype. MiTCR v1.1 was used to align the clonotypes against IMGT TRBV, TRBD and TRBJ reference segments. The analysis was restricted to V-J combinations with a frequency above 0.0001, which together covered just over 99% of the repertoires. A TCS score was defined as the ratio between F50 (clonal expansion) and ExV (chaos), using BLOSUM62-based TCRdist between CDR3 peptides within each V-J. Welch's t-statistics and random forest reduced roughly 530 V-J features to 10 to 15, which were used in a naive Bayes classifier (R e1071). Through fastp at Q25 and MiXCR, TCRdb rebuilt clones from the public reads, retaining in-frame beta chains. Entries that share a CDR3 protein sequence are merged under the most common genes and DNA. The V and J calls were determined by TCRdb, not by the authors. Here the sample has 470,000 or so distinct CDR3 sequences; under 25% occur a single time. The ten largest clones add up to around 27% of the sample.

The junction carries 13 bases between V and J, which are trimmed by 3 bases and 5 bases respectively. The germline V gene encodes CDR1 GTSNPN and CDR2 SVGIG (reference sequence). The CDR3 spans 13 residues, from the cysteine through the phenylalanine. The DNA shown is the 39-base CDR3, in frame from base 1. A patient counted as having stable Graves' hyperthyroidism if no progression to ophthalmopathy occurred over 18 months of follow-up. The hyperthyroidism patients were between 18 and 65 years old and newly diagnosed, with a disease duration of less than 2 months. Patients with uncontrolled infections, other autoimmune diseases, pregnancy or lactation were excluded. Diagnoses relied on clinical symptoms, serum thyroxine and TRAb, thyroid ultrasound and orbital computed tomography. PBMCs were isolated from more than 9 ml of fresh peripheral blood by Ficoll-Paque density gradient centrifugation. Trizol reagent was used to extract total RNA, and RNA quality was then checked on an Agilent 2100 Bioanalyzer.

This clonotype was seen at least ten times. Its antigen has not been determined. Base quality data are lacking; no much larger clone is found one base away. On the study overall, not on this receptor specifically: Blood samples also contained most of the expanded thyroid clonotypes (frequency above 0.001), which suggests that blood repertoires may reflect thyroid immune responses. In validation, progression to ophthalmopathy was predicted by the model with nearly 71% sensitivity and around 76% specificity, a median of around 6.5 months before onset. No statistical method was used to fix the sample size in advance, and group allocation was not hidden from the investigators. A 13 V-J signature model separated ophthalmopathy from stable hyperthyroidism, with just over 85% sensitivity and about 81% specificity in cross-validation and 80%/75% in testing.

The receptor was derived from a man aged 18 to 30 with Graves' hyperthyroidism. The sequenced sample was blood. Rearrangement joined TRBV30 to TRBJ1-1, with TRBD1 perhaps the D gene, on 6 matching bases. The DNA reads TGTGCCTGGAGACAGGGATCGGGTACTGAAGCTTTCTTT. Its coded protein is CAWRQGSGTEAFF.